These T cell receptor beta chains were read from a single sample in a study of T cells after yellow fever vaccination. In TCRdb, the 5' RACE reads were re-called with MiXCR into one record per CDR3 protein. The table includes approximately 13,000 distinct CDR3 sequences, 4.5% to 5% detected once. The sample here was PBMCs, either bulk or a sorted T-cell subset (CD4+, CD8+, memory, or dextramer-sorted; not recorded which), taken 45 days after the yellow fever booster vaccination. The receptors stem from a man aged 25 to 45 who received the YFV17D yellow fever vaccine. Both conserved end residues are part of each CDR3. Each record gives: V gene, J gene, D gene, CDR3 protein. The D gene is left open where the match is weak.

TRBV3-1	TRBJ2-5	-	CASSHPQETQYF
TRBV7-2	TRBJ2-2	-	CASSSYAGTGELFF
TRBV11-2	TRBJ1-2	-	CASSQPDMEDGYTF
TRBV15	TRBJ2-1	-	CATSRPNLGRLGQFF
TRBV15	TRBJ2-2	-	CATSIGQSRTGELFF
TRBV12-3/TRBV12-4	TRBJ2-3	-	CASSHRGPADTQYF
TRBV7-2	TRBJ2-2	TRBD2	CASGRETGELFF
TRBV19	TRBJ1-5	-	CASSWQTYSNQPQHF
TRBV19	TRBJ2-1	-	CASSMGPHNEQFF
TRBV7-2	TRBJ2-6	-	CASTLRVIRANVLTF
TRBV20-1	TRBJ2-3	-	CSARKADTQYF
TRBV11-2	TRBJ2-7	TRBD1	CASSLSYRGVDEQYF
TRBV14	TRBJ1-6	-	CASSQEVENSPLHF
TRBV20-1	TRBJ2-1	TRBD2	CCARVLLAGGPIEQFF
TRBV10-3	TRBJ2-1	-	CAISGAAGEATYNEQFF